Following are 8 T cell receptor beta chains from one sample sequenced in a study of blood T cells in healthy people across ages. Alongside a J-beta primer mix, a sample-barcoded 5' primer served in a second PCR lasting roughly 6 to 11 cycles. TCRdb analysed the 5' RACE reads with MiXCR anew, one entry per CDR3 protein. The data show about 900,000 distinct CDR3 sequences, under 50% seen once. Sequencing was carried out using blood. All receptors derive from a man aged 25-40 years in good health.

This clonotype was detected only a few times. The chain recombines TRBV5-1 with TRBJ2-1, with 7 bases that match TRBD1. Trimming took 3 bases from V and 6 from J; bases not matched to a gene: 0. The germline V gene encodes CDR1 SGHRS and CDR2 YFSETQ. CDR3 length: 12 residues. CDR3 amino acids: CASSWDSNEQFF. The CDR3 DNA reads as TGCGCCAGCAGCTGGGACAGCAATGAGCAGTTCTTC.

The rearrangement links TRBV19 to TRBJ2-3; 7 nucleotides agree with TRBD1. CDR1 and CDR2 (germline): LNHDA, SQIVND (reference sequence). V lost 6 bases to trimming and J lost 2 bases; unmatched junction nucleotides: 11. The CDR3 runs to 16 residues. This CDR3 reads CASSPQDRLTTDTQYF. The DNA for the CDR3 is TGTGCCAGTAGCCCCCAGGACAGGCTTACCACAGATACGCAGTATTTT. The whole variable domain, filled in from reference TRBV19 and TRBJ2-3, reads DGGITQSPKYLFRKEGQNVTLSCEQNLNHDAMYWYRQDPGQGLRLIYYSQIVNDFQKGDIAEGYSVSREKKESFPLTVTSAQKNPTAFYLCASSPQDRLTTDTQYFGPGTRLTVL.

CDR3 sequence (DNA): TGTGCCAGCTCTGAGGGCTTGGTTGGCTACACCTTC. Protein product: CASSEGLVGYTF. This rearrangement joins TRBV18 to TRBJ1-2; D uncertain. CDR3 length equals 12 residues. The germline V gene has CDR1 KGHSH and CDR2 LQKENI. The germline V and J ends were trimmed by 6 bases and 7 bases, with 12 bases remaining between them.

This rearrangement joins TRBV12-3 or TRBV12-4 to TRBJ2-6; D not resolved. V lost 1 base, J lost 0 bases, and 4 bases lay in between. This CDR3 contains 15 residues. The CDR3 DNA follows: TGTGCCAGCAGTTTAGTGTTCTCTGGGGCCAACGTCCTGACTTTC. It specifies CASSLVFSGANVLTF.

This clonotype was detected only a few times. V usage is TRBV29-1 and J usage is TRBJ2-5; TRBD1 aligns across 7 bases. The DNA end is more similar to TRBJ2-7, so the J call may be wrong. This CDR3 is 13 amino acids long. Germline V gene lookup returns CDR1 SQVTM and CDR2 ANQGSEA. The CDR3 nucleotides are TGCAGCGTTGAATTGCGACAGGGCTACGAGCAGTACTTC. It encodes CSVELRQGYEQYF.

This clonotype was counted a few times. The V and J genes are TRBV9 and TRBJ1-6; tentatively, D is TRBD1 (5 bases). Germline V gene lookup returns CDR1 SGDLS and CDR2 YYNGEE. The CDR3 consists of 15 residues. Trimming took off 0 bases at V and 6 bases at J, with 10 bases between the two ends. The CDR3 is CASSVGSGGNSPLHF. The CDR3 region has the DNA TGTGCCAGCAGCGTAGGATCGGGGGGTAATTCACCCCTCCACTTT.

The chain joins TRBV27 to TRBJ1-1, with no clear D. The length of the CDR3 is 15 residues. V lost 0 bases, J lost 1 base, and 9 bases lay in between. CDR1 and CDR2 (germline): MNHEY, SMNVEV (reference sequence). The CDR3: CASSLSHRRNTEAFF. DNA for the CDR3: TGTGCCAGCAGTTTATCCCACCGGAGGAACACTGAAGCTTTCTTT.

This clonotype showed up just a few times. The genes are TRBV7-2 and TRBJ2-4; TRBD2 agrees at 10 bases. Germline CDR1 and CDR2: SGHTA and FQGNSA. With V trimmed by 1 base and J by 0 bases, 3 bases remained unmatched. This CDR3 has 17 amino acids. The CDR3 is CASSLERGGVAKNIQYF. The DNA of the CDR3 is TGTGCCAGCAGCTTAGAGCGGGGGGGAGTAGCCAAAAACATTCAGTACTTC.